This T cell receptor beta chain was profiled in a study of CD8+ T cells in alopecia areata. Study information: Tofacitinib was given for 6 to 18 months, then stopped for 6 months. Study-level findings and limits: Sharing of TCRs across patients appeared less clear than in mice, possibly for HLA-related reasons.

Investigators isolated RNA and reverse transcribed it into cDNA to act as the sequencing template. Sequenced by immunoSEQ multiplex PCR; TCRdb stores in-frame clones only, minus some. Of roughly 150,000 clones listed, around half are singletons. The CDR3 extends over 11 amino acids. The germline gives CDR1 GTSNPN, CDR2 SVGIG (reference sequence). Only a few counts were recorded for this clone. As yet, its antigen is unknown. This clonotype was sampled from a human donor with alopecia areata. This chain joins TRBV30 and TRBJ2-7; TRBD1 agrees at 10 bases. This specimen consisted of CD8+ T cells sorted from blood, obtained at week 0. Here the CDR3 DNA reads TGTGCTGAAGGGACAGGGGACGAGCAGTACTTC. Protein sequence: CAEGTGDEQYF.